What follows describes a single T cell receptor (beta chain). The data originate from a study of blood T cells in healthy people across ages. Trimming took 0 bases from V and 2 from J, leaving 13 bases between them. The CDR3 loop spans 15 amino acids. The germline CDR1 and CDR2 sequences are DFQATT and SNEGSKA (reference sequence). A second PCR, run for roughly 7 to 12 cycles, used a sample-barcoded 5' primer plus a J-beta primer mix. TCRdb passed the 5' RACE reads through MiXCR, listing each CDR3 protein once. The profile shows some 1.5 million distinct CDR3 sequences, about 42% of them singletons. This rearrangement joins TRBV20-1 to TRBJ2-5; a possible D gene is TRBD1 (5 bases). The sequencing input was blood. This TCR was recovered from a woman between 18 and 29 years old in good health. The CDR3 spells CSAREADRAQETQYF. In DNA, the CDR3 is TGCAGTGCTAGAGAGGCCGACAGAGCACAAGAGACCCAGTACTTC.